These 31 T cell receptor beta chains came from one sample sequenced in a study of pediatric ulcerative colitis. Here immunoSEQ multiplex PCR was the method, and the copy in TCRdb shows in-frame clones only, minus some. Of roughly 49,000 clones in the sample, around 81% were seen once. Rectal tissue came from one to two pinch biopsies taken at colonoscopy. The specimen was gut tissue. The source of these receptors is a girl aged 10-17 years with moderate ulcerative colitis.

The V and J genes are TRBV7-6 and TRBJ1-6, with 8 bases identical to TRBD1. Germline V CDR1 and CDR2: SGHVS, FNYEAQ. The junction had 4 bases not matched to a gene; V was cut back by 5 bases and J by 7 bases. The CDR3 sequence is 14 residues long. CDR3 residues: CASSRTGPNSPLHF. CDR3 DNA: TGTGCCAGCAGCCGGACAGGGCCCAATTCACCCCTCCACTTT.

The chain joins TRBV7-8 to TRBJ1-1; D remains unclear. This CDR3 spans 14 amino acids. CDR1 is SGHVS and CDR2 is FQNEAQ in the germline V gene. The ends were cut back, 3 bases at V and 0 bases at J, with 8 bases in the middle. CDR3 region: CASSLDRLNTEAFF. The CDR3 coding sequence is TGTGCCAGCAGCTTGGATAGGTTGAACACTGAAGCTTTCTTT.

V usage is TRBV29-1 and J usage is TRBJ2-7; D could derive from TRBD1 or TRBD2 (5 bases each). The CDR3 is 12 residues long. CDR1 and CDR2 (germline): SQVTM, ANQGSEA. Trimming cost V 7 bases and J 3 bases, with 13 bases left between them. The CDR3 spells CSGLGRIYEQYF. CDR3 in DNA: TGCAGCGGGTTGGGACGGATCTACGAGCAGTACTTC.

This clone was found once. The V call is TRBV7-9, the J call TRBJ2-2; D gene ambiguous. The CDR3 extends over 16 amino acids. Germline-derived CDR1 and CDR2 are SEHNR and FQNEAQ (reference sequence). V was cut by 3 bases and J by 3 bases, with 14 bases left in between. The CDR3 region is CASSLVLTSDTGELFF. CDR3 DNA sequence: TGTGCCAGCAGCTTGGTTCTGACTTCGGACACCGGGGAGCTGTTTTTT.

The chain has TRBV7-2 and TRBJ2-5; possibly TRBD1 for D (6 bases). The germline V and J ends were trimmed by 5 bases and 2 bases, with 9 bases remaining between them. Germline CDR1 and CDR2: SGHTA and FQGNSA. The CDR3 extends over 13 amino acids. CDR3 residues: CASSPQGQETQYF. CDR3 nucleotides: TGTGCCAGCAGCCCACAGGGACAAGAGACCCAGTACTTC. Drawing the rest from reference TRBV7-2 and TRBJ2-5, the complete variable domain is GAGVSQSPSNKVTEKGKDVELRCDPISGHTALYWYRQSLGQGLEFLIYFQGNSAPDKSGLPSDRFSAERTGGSVSTLTIQRTQQEDSAVYLCASSPQGQETQYFGPGTRLLVL.

V and J are TRBV5-1 and TRBJ1-6; D may be TRBD1 (6 bases). CDR1 and CDR2 (germline): SGHRS, YFSETQ. This CDR3 has 15 residues. With 1 base removed from V and 9 bases from J, the gap between germline ends came to 14 bases. The CDR3 reads CASSLSGHEVSPLHF. Here the CDR3 DNA reads TGCGCCAGCAGCTTGTCGGGACATGAGGTTTCACCCCTCCACTTT.

J is TRBJ2-5 and V is TRBV2; D unresolved. With the DNA end fitting TRBJ2-7 better, the J assignment may be wrong. Germline CDR1 SNHLY, CDR2 FYNNEI. The CDR3 loop spans 11 amino acids. The CDR3, as DNA: TGTGCCAGCAGTCTTACCTACGAGCAGTACTTC. Its translation: CASSLTYEQYF.

The chain couples TRBV18 to TRBJ1-2, with 7 bases fitting TRBD1. This CDR3 is 15 amino acids long. Unmatched junction bases numbered 3, after V lost 2 bases and J lost 0 bases. Germline CDR1 and CDR2: KGHSH and LQKENI. The CDR3: CASSPRQGANYGYTF. Written as DNA, the CDR3 is TGTGCCAGCTCACCAAGACAGGGTGCTAACTATGGCTACACCTTC.

The chain combines TRBV29-1 with TRBJ2-1, with 7 bases identical to TRBD1. V gave up 6 bases and J gave up 1 base; unmatched junction bases: 6. Per the germline V gene, CDR1 is SQVTM and CDR2 is ANQGSEA. CDR3 length equals 14 residues. The CDR3 region has the DNA TGCAGCGTATCACAGGGGACATCCTACAATGAGCAGTTCTTC. It codes for CSVSQGTSYNEQFF.

The chain joins TRBV12-5 to TRBJ2-7; D unresolved. V lost 0 bases and J lost 4, with 13 bases in between. This CDR3 has 15 amino acids. The germline V gene has CDR1 LGHNT and CDR2 FRNRAP. In DNA form, the CDR3 reads TGTGCTAGTGGTTTGGTCCGGACGGCTAAGTACGAGCAGTACTTC. It yields the protein CASGLVRTAKYEQYF.

This clone has only one observation. The CDR3 is CASSAGSSYEQYF. CDR3 nucleotide sequence: TGTGCCAGCAGCGCCGGGAGCTCCTACGAGCAGTACTTC. The chain uses TRBV11-3 and TRBJ2-7, with TRBD2 as a possible D gene (6 bases). The CDR3 spans 13 residues. Trimming pared 5 bases from V and 0 bases from J, leaving 8 bases between. Germline V lookup: CDR1 SGHNT, CDR2 YENEEA.

This chain links TRBV7-2 with TRBJ1-1; TRBD1 might be the D (5 bases). Trimming removed 1 base at V and 1 base at J, with 7 bases between. Germline V gene lookup returns CDR1 SGHTA and CDR2 FQGNSA. The CDR3 consists of 14 residues. For the CDR3, the DNA is TGTGCCAGCAGCTTAGGGGGGAAGAACACTGAAGCTTTCTTT. Translation gives CASSLGGKNTEAFF. Complete variable domain (other parts from reference TRBV7-2 and TRBJ1-1): GAGVSQSPSNKVTEKGKDVELRCDPISGHTALYWYRQSLGQGLEFLIYFQGNSAPDKSGLPSDRFSAERTGGSVSTLTIQRTQQEDSAVYLCASSLGGKNTEAFFGQGTRLTVV.

The genes are TRBV5-1 and TRBJ1-4; no firm D call. CDR1 is SGHRS, CDR2 YFSETQ, per germline. Trimming removed 4 bases at V and 5 bases at J, with 15 bases between. CDR3 length: 15 amino acids. The CDR3 loop is CASSPFPESNEKLFF. The CDR3, as DNA: TGCGCCAGCAGCCCGTTTCCAGAGAGCAATGAAAAACTGTTTTTT.

The J gene is TRBJ1-4, the V gene TRBV7-2; TRBD1 agrees at 7 bases. The CDR3 contains 16 residues. The V gene end was trimmed by 0 bases and the J gene end by 0 bases; junction bases not matched to a gene: 1. Germline V gives CDR1 SGHTA, CDR2 FQGNSA. DNA of the CDR3: TGTGCCAGCAGCTTAGCGGGACAGACAACTAATGAAAAACTGTTTTTT. Translation: CASSLAGQTTNEKLFF.

This chain links TRBV7-2 with TRBJ1-5, with no clear D. Trimming removed 1 base at V and 2 bases at J, with 9 bases between. The CDR3 extends over 15 amino acids. CDR1 is SGHTA and CDR2 is FQGNSA in the germline V gene. CDR3 protein: CASSLGGGGNQPQHF. The CDR3 nucleotides are TGTGCCAGCAGCTTAGGTGGAGGAGGCAATCAGCCCCAGCATTTT.

The chain joins TRBV10-3 to TRBJ1-1; TRBD1 is a possible D gene (6 bases). Deletions cut 4 bases from V and 3 bases from J, with 9 bases between. Germline assignment: CDR1 ENHRY and CDR2 SYGVKD. The CDR3 runs to 13 residues. CDR3 in DNA: TGTGCCATCAGTGGGAACAGGGACACTGAAGCTTTCTTT. Residues: CAISGNRDTEAFF.

In this sample, this clone turned up a few times. The chain is built from TRBV5-6 and TRBJ1-1; D call uncertain. This CDR3 region has 11 residues. CDR1 and CDR2 (germline): SGHDT, YYEEEE. V lost 1 base and J 2 bases, leaving 0 bases between the germline ends. The CDR3 sequence: CASSLNTEAFF. The CDR3 DNA reads as TGTGCCAGCAGCTTGAACACTGAAGCTTTCTTT.

The chain recombines TRBV7-3 with TRBJ1-2; D possibly corresponds to TRBD1 (5 bases). Germline V gene data show CDR1 as SGHTA and CDR2 as FQGTGA. V lost 5 bases and J lost 6, with 13 bases in between. This CDR3 has 13 residues. The CDR3 region has the DNA TGTGCCAGCAGCCCTAACCCAGGGAATGGCTACACCTTC. As protein: CASSPNPGNGYTF.

A few counts support this clone. The rearrangement joins TRBV10-3 to TRBJ1-5, with 8 bases fitting TRBD1. CDR1 is ENHRY, CDR2 SYGVKD, per germline. Trimming at V came to 0 bases and at J to 8 bases, leaving 12 bases not matched to a gene. The CDR3 totals 17 residues. CDR3 loop: CAISESLRQGKREPQHF. CDR3 sequence (DNA): TGTGCCATCAGTGAGTCCTTGAGACAGGGGAAGAGGGAGCCCCAGCATTTT.

This clone was seen only a few times. The chain uses TRBV7-9 and TRBJ1-5; no firm D call. Per the germline V gene, CDR1 is SEHNR and CDR2 is FQNEAQ (reference sequence). Deletions cut 4 bases from V and 4 bases from J, with 8 bases between. The CDR3 runs to 13 residues. CDR3 nucleotides: TGTGCCAGCAGCTCGACCGGGAATCAGCCCCAGCATTTT. This sequence encodes CASSSTGNQPQHF.

The chain recombines TRBV5-1 with TRBJ2-7; the D is unclear. This CDR3 has 16 residues. Trimming removed 4 bases at V and 2 bases at J, with 19 bases between. CDR1 SGHRS and CDR2 YFSETQ come from the germline V gene. The CDR3 reads CASSAAAVQATYEQYF. CDR3 DNA sequence: TGCGCCAGCAGCGCAGCTGCCGTCCAGGCCACCTACGAGCAGTACTTC.

The chain combines TRBV28 with TRBJ2-3, with 13 positions matching TRBD2. V gave up 2 bases and J gave up 3 bases; unmatched junction bases: 8. CDR1 is MDHEN, CDR2 SYDVKM, per germline. The CDR3 runs to 18 residues. CDR3 loop: CASSLPQGLAGRTDTQYF. CDR3 sequence (DNA): TGTGCCAGCAGTTTACCACAGGGACTAGCGGGAAGAACAGATACGCAGTATTTT.

This clone was seen a handful of times. This chain links TRBV15 with TRBJ2-2; weak D call: TRBD1 (6 bases). The CDR3 sequence is 15 residues long. The V and J ends lost 6 bases and 2 bases respectively, with 13 bases between them. Per the germline V gene, CDR1 is LNHNV and CDR2 is YYDKDF (reference sequence). The CDR3 sequence: CATRPYRENTGELFF. The CDR3 nucleotides read TGTGCCACCAGGCCTTACAGGGAAAACACCGGGGAGCTGTTTTTT.

V and J are TRBV5-1 and TRBJ1-2, with unresolved D. CDR3 length equals 14 residues. Trimming took 0 bases from V and 4 from J, leaving 10 bases between them. The germline gives CDR1 SGHRS, CDR2 YFSETQ. The CDR3 region is CASSLEQSSYGYTF. The CDR3 DNA reads as TGCGCCAGCAGCTTGGAACAGTCATCCTATGGCTACACCTTC.

This clone counts as medium-sized. The rearrangement joins TRBV30 to TRBJ1-5; D may be TRBD1 (6 bases). Per germline, CDR1 GTSNPN and CDR2 SVGIG (reference sequence). V was trimmed by 0 bases and J by 7 bases, leaving 22 bases between them. The CDR3 spans 17 residues. The CDR3: CAWSVFTGGEVVQPQHF. The DNA of the CDR3 is TGTGCCTGGAGTGTATTCACGGGGGGCGAGGTTGTCCAGCCCCAGCATTTT.

In DNA, the CDR3 is TGTGCCAGCAGTGGCGGCCCCCCGTCGAGTGGCTACACCTTC. Translating it yields CASSGGPPSSGYTF. The chain carries TRBV27 and TRBJ1-2; D is undetermined. The CDR3 length is 14 residues. Germline lookup yields CDR1 MNHEY and CDR2 SMNVEV (reference sequence). With 5 bases removed from V and 7 bases from J, the gap between germline ends came to 17 bases.

This rearrangement joins TRBV6-6 to TRBJ2-7; TRBD1 is a possible D gene (5 bases). The V gene's germline CDR1 is MNHNY and CDR2 SVGAGI (reference sequence). CDR3 length: 12 amino acids. Trimming cost V 6 bases and J 5 bases, with 11 bases left between them. As DNA, the CDR3 is TGTGCCAGCAGGTATACAGGCAACGAGCAGTACTTC. It translates to CASRYTGNEQYF.

The chain links TRBV5-4 to TRBJ2-7; 9 bases agree with TRBD2. The junction had 6 bases not matched to a gene; V was cut back by 0 bases and J by 2 bases. Germline V lookup: CDR1 SGHNT, CDR2 YYREEE (reference sequence). There are 16 residues in the CDR3. The CDR3 DNA reads as TGTGCCAGCAGCTTGGAGGGCGGGAGGGGAACCTACGAGCAGTACTTC. It specifies CASSLEGGRGTYEQYF. The whole variable domain, remainder taken from reference TRBV5-4 and TRBJ2-7, is ETGVTQSPTHLIKTRGQQVTLRCSSQSGHNTVSWYQQALGQGPQFIFQYYREEENGRGNFPPRFSGLQFPNYSSELNVNALELDDSALYLCASSLEGGRGTYEQYFGPGTRLTVT.

This clone was seen only once. The chain's CDR3 is CAYGTDKAYNEQFF. DNA of the CDR3: TGTGCCTACGGGACGGACAAAGCCTACAATGAGCAGTTCTTC. V usage is TRBV30 and J usage is TRBJ2-1, with D possibly called TRBD1 or TRBD2 (5 bases each). The CDR3 runs 14 residues. V shed 7 bases and J shed 2 bases, with 15 bases lying between them. CDR1 and CDR2 from the germline V gene are GTSNPN and SVGIG (reference sequence).

This clone was detected only once. The V call is TRBV5-4, the J call TRBJ2-1; D perhaps matches TRBD2 (6 bases). In germline, CDR1 is SGHNT, CDR2 YYREEE (reference sequence). This CDR3 region has 16 residues. Trimming shortened V by 4 bases and J by 0 bases, and 14 bases separated the two germline ends. The DNA of the CDR3 is TGTGCCAGCAGCCCCGGGACTTCCAGCTCCTACAATGAGCAGTTCTTC. It yields the protein CASSPGTSSSYNEQFF.

This chain uses TRBV6-1 with TRBJ1-2; 7 bases align to TRBD1. CDR3 size: 14 residues. CDR1 is MNHNS, CDR2 SASEGT, per germline. The V segment lost 6 bases and the J segment 6 bases; nucleotides outside the gene matches: 10. The CDR3 DNA reads TGTGCCAGCAGCCCAACAGGGGCTTCGCATGGCTACACCTTC. It yields the protein CASSPTGASHGYTF.